This T cell receptor beta chain came from a study of T cell responses to AZD1222 COVID-19 vaccine. Regarding this clone: The antigen is unknown.

V was shortened by 4 bases and J by 2 bases, with 13 bases between the two germline ends. Germline CDR1 is LNHNV and CDR2 is YYDKDF (reference sequence). The CDR3 consists of 15 residues. Study-level results: At baseline, seropositivity was found in only a handful of AZD1222 recipients. Clonal diversity was possibly underestimated, and white British individuals and females predominated among donors. No day 14 peak samples; only post-peak repertoires were characterized.

TCRdb's copy holds only in-frame clones and misses some; the assay was immunoSEQ multiplex PCR. Of about 140,000 clones detected, 90% appear once; the ten largest clones hold roughly 6.2%. The receptor comes from an adult who received the AZD1222 COVID-19 vaccine. The V gene is TRBV15, the J gene TRBJ2-3, with unresolved D. The specimen was peripheral blood, collected 28 days after the second AZD1222 dose. The CDR3 region is CATSTLPLNTDTQYF. CDR3 nucleotide sequence: TGTGCCACCAGCACCCTCCCCCTAAACACAGATACGCAGTATTTT.